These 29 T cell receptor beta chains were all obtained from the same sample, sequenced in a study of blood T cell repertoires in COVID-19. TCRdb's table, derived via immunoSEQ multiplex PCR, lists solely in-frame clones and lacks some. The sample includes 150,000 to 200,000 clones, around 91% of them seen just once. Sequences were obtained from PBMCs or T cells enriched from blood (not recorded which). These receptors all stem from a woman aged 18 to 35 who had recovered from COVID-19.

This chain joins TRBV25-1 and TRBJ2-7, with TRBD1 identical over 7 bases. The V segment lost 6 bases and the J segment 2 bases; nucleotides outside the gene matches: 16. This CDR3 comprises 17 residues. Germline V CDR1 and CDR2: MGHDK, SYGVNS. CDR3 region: CASRKGTDRTKPYEQYF. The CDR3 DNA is TGTGCCAGCAGGAAAGGGACAGACCGAACCAAACCCTACGAGCAGTACTTC.

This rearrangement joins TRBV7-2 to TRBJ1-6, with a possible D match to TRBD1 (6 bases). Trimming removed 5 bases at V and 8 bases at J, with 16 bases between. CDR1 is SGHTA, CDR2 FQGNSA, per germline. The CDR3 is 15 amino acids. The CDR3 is CASSPRGGADSPLHF. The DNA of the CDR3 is TGTGCCAGCAGCCCCCGGGGGGGGGCAGATTCACCCCTCCACTTT.

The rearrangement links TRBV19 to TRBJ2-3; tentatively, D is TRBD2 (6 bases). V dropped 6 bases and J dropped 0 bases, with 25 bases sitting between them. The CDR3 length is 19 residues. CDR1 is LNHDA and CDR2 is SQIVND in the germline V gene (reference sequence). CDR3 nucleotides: TGTGCCAGTAGCCAATGGGACTCCTTCCGGGCAACTAGCACAGATACGCAGTATTTT. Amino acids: CASSQWDSFRATSTDTQYF.

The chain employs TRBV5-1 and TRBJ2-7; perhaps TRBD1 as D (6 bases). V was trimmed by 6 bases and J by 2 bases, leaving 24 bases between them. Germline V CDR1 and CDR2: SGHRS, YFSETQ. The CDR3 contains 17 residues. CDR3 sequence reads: CASIANHFGTPTYEQYF. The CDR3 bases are TGCGCCAGCATCGCGAATCACTTCGGGACACCGACCTACGAGCAGTACTTC.

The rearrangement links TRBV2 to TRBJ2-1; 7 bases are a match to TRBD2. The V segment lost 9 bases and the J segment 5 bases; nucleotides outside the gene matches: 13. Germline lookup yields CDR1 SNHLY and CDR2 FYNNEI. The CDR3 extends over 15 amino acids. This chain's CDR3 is CASKQREAFHNEQFF. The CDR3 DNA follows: TGTGCCAGTAAGCAGCGGGAAGCTTTCCACAATGAGCAGTTCTTC.

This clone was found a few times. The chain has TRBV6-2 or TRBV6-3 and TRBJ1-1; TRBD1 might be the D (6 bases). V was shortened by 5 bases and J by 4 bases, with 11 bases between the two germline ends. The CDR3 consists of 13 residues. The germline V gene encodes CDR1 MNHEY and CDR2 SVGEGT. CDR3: CASSPLGGTEAFF. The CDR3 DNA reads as TGTGCCAGCAGTCCCTTAGGGGGCACTGAAGCTTTCTTT.

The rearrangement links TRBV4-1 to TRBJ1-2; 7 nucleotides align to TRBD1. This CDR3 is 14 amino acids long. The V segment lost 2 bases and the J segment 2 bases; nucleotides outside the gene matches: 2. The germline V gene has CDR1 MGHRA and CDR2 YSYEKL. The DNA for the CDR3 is TGCGCCAGCAGCCAAATACAGGGGAACTATGGCTACACCTTC. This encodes CASSQIQGNYGYTF.

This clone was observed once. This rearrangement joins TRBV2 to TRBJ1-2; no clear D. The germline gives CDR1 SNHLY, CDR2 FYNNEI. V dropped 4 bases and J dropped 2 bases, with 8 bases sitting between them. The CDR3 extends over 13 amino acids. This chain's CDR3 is CASSVEENYGYTF. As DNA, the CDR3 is TGTGCCAGCAGTGTCGAGGAAAACTATGGCTACACCTTC. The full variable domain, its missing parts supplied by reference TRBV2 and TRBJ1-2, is EPEVTQTPSHQVTQMGQEVILRCVPISNHLYFYWYRQILGQKVEFLVSFYNNEISEKSEIFDDQFSVERPDGSNFTLKIRSTKLEDSAMYFCASSVEENYGYTFGSGTRLTVV.

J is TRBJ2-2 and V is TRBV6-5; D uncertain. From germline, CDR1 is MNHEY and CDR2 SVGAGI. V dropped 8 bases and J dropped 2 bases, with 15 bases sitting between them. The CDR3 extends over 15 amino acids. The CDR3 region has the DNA TGTGCCAGCGACCTAGACGAGAGTAACACCGGGGAGCTGTTTTTT. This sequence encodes CASDLDESNTGELFF.

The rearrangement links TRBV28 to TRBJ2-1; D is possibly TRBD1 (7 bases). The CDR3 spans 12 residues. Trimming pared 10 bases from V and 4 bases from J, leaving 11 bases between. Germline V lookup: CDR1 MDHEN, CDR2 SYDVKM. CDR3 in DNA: TGTGCCACCGGGGGACAGTACAATGAGCAGTTCTTC. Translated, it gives CATGGQYNEQFF.

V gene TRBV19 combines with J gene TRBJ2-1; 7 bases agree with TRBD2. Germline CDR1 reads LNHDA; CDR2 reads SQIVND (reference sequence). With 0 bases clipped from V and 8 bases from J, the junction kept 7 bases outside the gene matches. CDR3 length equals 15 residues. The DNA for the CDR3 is TGTGCCAGTAGTATAGAGGGGGGGGAGTGGGATGAGCAGTTCTTC. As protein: CASSIEGGEWDEQFF.

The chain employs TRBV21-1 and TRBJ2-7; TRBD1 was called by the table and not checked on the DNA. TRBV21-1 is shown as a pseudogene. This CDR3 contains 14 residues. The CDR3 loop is CASSCDRAGNQQYF. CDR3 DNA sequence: TGTGCCAGCAGCTGCGACAGGGCTGGTAACCAGCAGTACTTC.

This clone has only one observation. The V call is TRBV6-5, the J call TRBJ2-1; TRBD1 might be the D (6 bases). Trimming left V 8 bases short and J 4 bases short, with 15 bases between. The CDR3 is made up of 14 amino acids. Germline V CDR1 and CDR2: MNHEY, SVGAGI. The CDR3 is CASANRQEYNEQFF. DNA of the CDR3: TGTGCCAGCGCGAATAGACAGGAGTACAATGAGCAGTTCTTC.

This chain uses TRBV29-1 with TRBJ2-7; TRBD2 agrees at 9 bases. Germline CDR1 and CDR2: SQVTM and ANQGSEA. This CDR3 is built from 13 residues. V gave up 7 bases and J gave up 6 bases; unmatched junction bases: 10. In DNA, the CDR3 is TGCAGCGGCCGTCAAGCGGGAGGAGGCGAGCAGTACTTC. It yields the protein CSGRQAGGGEQYF.

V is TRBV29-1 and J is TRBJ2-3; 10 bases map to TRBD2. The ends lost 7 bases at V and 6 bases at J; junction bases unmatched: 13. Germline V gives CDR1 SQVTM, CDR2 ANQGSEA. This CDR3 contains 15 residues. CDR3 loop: CSAPGASGSDDTQYF. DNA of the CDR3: TGCAGCGCTCCTGGGGCTAGCGGGAGTGATGATACGCAGTATTTT.

In DNA, the CDR3 is TGTGCTAGTGCCTCGGGACAGGGAACAGATACGCAGTATTTT. It is translated as CASASGQGTDTQYF. The chain combines TRBV12-5 with TRBJ2-3, with 9 bases fitting TRBD1. The germline V gene encodes CDR1 LGHNT and CDR2 FRNRAP. V lost 7 bases to trimming and J lost 3 bases; unmatched junction nucleotides: 5. The CDR3 runs to 14 residues.

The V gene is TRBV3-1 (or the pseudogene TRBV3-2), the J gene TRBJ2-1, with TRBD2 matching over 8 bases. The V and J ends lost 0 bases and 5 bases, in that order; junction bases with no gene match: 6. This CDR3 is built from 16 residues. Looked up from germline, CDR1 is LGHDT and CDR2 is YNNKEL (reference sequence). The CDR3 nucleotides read TGTGCCAGCAGCCAAGAGTTAGCGGGGATTCACAATGAGCAGTTCTTC. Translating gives CASSQELAGIHNEQFF.

The CDR3 here is CSVERGGEDTGELFF. CDR3 coding DNA: TGCAGCGTTGAAAGAGGGGGCGAAGACACCGGGGAGCTGTTTTTT. The chain uses TRBV29-1 and TRBJ2-2, with 7 positions matching TRBD1. V shed 2 bases, J shed 3 bases, and the junction held 6 bases outside the gene matches. The CDR3 length is 15 residues. The germline V gene encodes CDR1 SQVTM and CDR2 ANQGSEA.

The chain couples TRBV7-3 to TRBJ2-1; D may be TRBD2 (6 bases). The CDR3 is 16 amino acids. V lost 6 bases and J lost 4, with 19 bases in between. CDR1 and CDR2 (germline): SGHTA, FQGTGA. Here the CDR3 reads CASSLQVGGTYNEQFF. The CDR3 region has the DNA TGTGCCAGCAGTCTCCAGGTGGGCGGGACTTACAATGAGCAGTTCTTC.

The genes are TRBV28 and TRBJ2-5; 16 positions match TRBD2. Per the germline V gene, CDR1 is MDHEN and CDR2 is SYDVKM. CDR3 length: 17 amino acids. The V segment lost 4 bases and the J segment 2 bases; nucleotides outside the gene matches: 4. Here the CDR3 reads CASSSTGLAGGQETQYF. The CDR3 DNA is TGTGCCAGCAGTTCTACGGGACTAGCGGGAGGGCAAGAGACCCAGTACTTC.

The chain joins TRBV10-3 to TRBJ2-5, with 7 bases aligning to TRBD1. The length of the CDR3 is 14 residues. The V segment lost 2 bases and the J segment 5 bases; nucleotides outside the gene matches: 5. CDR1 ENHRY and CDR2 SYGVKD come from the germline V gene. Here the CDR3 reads CAISEGTVPETQYF. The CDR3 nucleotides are TGTGCCATCAGTGAGGGGACAGTTCCCGAGACCCAGTACTTC.

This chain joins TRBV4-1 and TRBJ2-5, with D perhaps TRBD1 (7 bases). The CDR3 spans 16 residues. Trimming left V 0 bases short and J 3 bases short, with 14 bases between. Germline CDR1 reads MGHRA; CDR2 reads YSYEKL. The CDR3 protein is CASSQDGQGGEETQYF. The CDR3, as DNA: TGCGCCAGCAGCCAAGACGGGCAGGGGGGAGAAGAGACCCAGTACTTC.

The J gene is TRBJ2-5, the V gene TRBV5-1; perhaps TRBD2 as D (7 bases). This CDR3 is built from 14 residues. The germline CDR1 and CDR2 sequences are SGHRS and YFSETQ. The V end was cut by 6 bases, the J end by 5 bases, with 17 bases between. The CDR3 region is CASTSSQGGETQYF. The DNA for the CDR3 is TGCGCCAGCACCTCCTCACAGGGAGGGGAGACCCAGTACTTC.

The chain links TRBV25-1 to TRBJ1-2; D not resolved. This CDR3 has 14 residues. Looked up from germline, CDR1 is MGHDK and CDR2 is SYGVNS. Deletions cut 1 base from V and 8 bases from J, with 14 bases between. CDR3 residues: CASSEWNSEGGYTF. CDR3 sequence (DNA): TGTGCCAGCAGTGAATGGAACTCCGAGGGAGGCTACACCTTC.

The CDR3 DNA reads TGTGCCAGCGCCTCTAGCGGCCCATTTTACGAGCAGTACTTC. This translates into CASASSGPFYEQYF. The chain joins TRBV7-2 to TRBJ2-7, with TRBD2 identical over 7 bases. The junction had 11 bases not matched to a gene; V was cut back by 8 bases and J by 4 bases. Per the germline V gene, CDR1 is SGHTA and CDR2 is FQGNSA. The CDR3 spans 14 residues.

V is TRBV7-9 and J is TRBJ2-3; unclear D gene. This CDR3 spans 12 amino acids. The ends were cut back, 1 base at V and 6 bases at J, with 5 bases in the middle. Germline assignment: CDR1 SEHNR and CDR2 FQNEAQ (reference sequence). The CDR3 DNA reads TGTGCCAGCAGCTTAGAGCCGGATACGCAGTATTTT. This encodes CASSLEPDTQYF. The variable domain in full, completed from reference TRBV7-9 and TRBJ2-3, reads DTGVSQNPRHKITKRGQNVTFRCDPISEHNRLYWYRQTLGQGPEFLTYFQNEAQLEKSRLLSDRFSAERPKGSFSTLEIQRTEQGDSAMYLCASSLEPDTQYFGPGTRLTVL.

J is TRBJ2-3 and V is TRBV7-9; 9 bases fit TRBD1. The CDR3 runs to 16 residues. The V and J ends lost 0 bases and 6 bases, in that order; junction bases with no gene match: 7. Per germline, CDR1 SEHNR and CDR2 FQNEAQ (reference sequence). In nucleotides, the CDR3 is TGTGCCAGCAGCTTAGCGCGTAGGACAGGGGATGATACGCAGTATTTT. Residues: CASSLARRTGDDTQYF.

As DNA, the CDR3 is TGTGCCAGCAGCCCCGGGACTAGGGGCGGGAACAATGAGCAGTTCTTC. It codes for CASSPGTRGGNNEQFF. V gene TRBV7-9 combines with J gene TRBJ2-1, with 8 bases that match TRBD2. Losses at the gene ends were 5 bases for V and 5 bases for J; bases not matched to a gene: 11. The CDR3 covers 16 residues. Per the germline V gene, CDR1 is SEHNR and CDR2 is FQNEAQ (reference sequence).

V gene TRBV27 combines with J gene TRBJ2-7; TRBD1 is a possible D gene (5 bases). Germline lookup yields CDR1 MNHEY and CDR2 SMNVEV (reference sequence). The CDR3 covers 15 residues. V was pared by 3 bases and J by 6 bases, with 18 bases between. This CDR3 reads CASSLVASRGGEQYF. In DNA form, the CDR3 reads TGTGCCAGCAGTTTGGTCGCCTCTAGGGGTGGCGAGCAGTACTTC.